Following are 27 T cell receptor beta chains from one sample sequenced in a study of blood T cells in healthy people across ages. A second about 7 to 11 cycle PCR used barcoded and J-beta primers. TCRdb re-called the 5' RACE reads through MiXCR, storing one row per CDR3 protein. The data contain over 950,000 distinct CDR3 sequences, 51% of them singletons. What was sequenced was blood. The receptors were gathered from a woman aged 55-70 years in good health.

The CDR3 DNA reads as TGCAGTGCACAAGGACTAGCGGCCTACGAGCAGTACTTC. Translation: CSAQGLAAYEQYF. The rearrangement uses TRBV20-1 and TRBJ2-4, with 10 bases identical to TRBD2. The DNA end lines up better with TRBJ2-7; the J call may be wrong. This CDR3 is 13 amino acids long. Germline loops: CDR1 DFQATT, CDR2 SNEGSKA (reference sequence).

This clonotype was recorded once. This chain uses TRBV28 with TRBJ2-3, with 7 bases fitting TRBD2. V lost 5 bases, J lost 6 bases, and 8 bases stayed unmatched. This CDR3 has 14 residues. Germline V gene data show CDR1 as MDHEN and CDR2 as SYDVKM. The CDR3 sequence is CASSLSGARDTQYF. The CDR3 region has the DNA TGTGCCAGCAGTCTAAGCGGGGCCCGGGATACGCAGTATTTT.

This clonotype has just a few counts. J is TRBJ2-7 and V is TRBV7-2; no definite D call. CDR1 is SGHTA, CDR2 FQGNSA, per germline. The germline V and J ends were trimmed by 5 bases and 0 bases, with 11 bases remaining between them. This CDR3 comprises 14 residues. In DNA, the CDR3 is TGTGCCAGCAGCACCACACCCGGCTCCTACGAGCAGTACTTC. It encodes CASSTTPGSYEQYF.

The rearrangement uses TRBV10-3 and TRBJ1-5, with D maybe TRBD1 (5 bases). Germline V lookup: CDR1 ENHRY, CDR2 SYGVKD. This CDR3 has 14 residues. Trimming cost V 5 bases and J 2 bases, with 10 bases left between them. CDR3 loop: CAISRGEGNQPQHF. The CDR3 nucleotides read TGTGCCATCAGTCGGGGGGAGGGCAATCAGCCCCAGCATTTT.

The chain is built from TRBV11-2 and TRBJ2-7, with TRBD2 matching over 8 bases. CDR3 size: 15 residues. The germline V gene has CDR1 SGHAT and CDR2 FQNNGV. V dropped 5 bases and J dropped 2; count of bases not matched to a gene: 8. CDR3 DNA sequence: TGTGCCAGCAGCGAAGCGGGAGTGAACCCCTACGAGCAGTACTTC. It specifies CASSEAGVNPYEQYF.

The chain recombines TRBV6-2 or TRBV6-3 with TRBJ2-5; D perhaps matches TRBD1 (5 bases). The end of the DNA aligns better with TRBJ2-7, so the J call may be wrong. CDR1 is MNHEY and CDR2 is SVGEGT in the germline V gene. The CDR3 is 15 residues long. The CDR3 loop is CASKERQQNLHEQYF. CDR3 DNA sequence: TGTGCCAGCAAGGAGAGACAGCAAAATCTCCACGAGCAGTACTTC.

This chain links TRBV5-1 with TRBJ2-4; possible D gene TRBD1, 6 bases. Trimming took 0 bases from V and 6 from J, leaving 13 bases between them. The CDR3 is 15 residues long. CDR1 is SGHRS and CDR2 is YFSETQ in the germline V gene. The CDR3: CASSLVQGSSNIQYF. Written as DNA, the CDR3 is TGCGCCAGCAGCTTGGTACAGGGTTCATCAAACATTCAGTACTTC.

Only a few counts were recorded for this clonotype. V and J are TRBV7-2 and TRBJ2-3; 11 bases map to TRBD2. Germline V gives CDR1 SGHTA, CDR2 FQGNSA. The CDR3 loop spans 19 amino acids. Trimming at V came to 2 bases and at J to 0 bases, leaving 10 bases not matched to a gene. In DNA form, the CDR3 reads TGTGCCAGCAGCTTAAGGCTAGCGGGAGGCGATGATAGCACAGATACGCAGTATTTT. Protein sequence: CASSLRLAGGDDSTDTQYF.

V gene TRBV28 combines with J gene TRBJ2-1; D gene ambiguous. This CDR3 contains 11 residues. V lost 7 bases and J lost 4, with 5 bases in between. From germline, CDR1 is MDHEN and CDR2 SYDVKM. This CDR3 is CASTGYNEQFF. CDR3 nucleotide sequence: TGTGCCAGCACCGGGTACAATGAGCAGTTCTTC.

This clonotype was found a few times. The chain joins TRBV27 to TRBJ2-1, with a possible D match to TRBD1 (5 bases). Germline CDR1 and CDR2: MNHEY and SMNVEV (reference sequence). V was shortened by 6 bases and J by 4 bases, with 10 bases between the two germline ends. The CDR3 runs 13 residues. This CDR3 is CASRQVQYNEQFF. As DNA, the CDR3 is TGTGCCAGCAGACAGGTACAGTACAATGAGCAGTTCTTC.

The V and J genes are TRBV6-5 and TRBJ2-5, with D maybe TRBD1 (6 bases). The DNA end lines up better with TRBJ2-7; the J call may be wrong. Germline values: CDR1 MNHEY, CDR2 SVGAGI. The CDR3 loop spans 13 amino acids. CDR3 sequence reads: CASRDQGTYEQYF. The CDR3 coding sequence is TGTGCCAGCAGGGATCAGGGGACCTACGAGCAGTACTTC.

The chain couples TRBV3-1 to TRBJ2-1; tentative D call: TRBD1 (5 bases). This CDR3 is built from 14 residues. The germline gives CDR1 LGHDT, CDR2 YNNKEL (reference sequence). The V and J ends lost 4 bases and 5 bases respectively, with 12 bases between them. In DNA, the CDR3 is TGTGCCAGCAGCCGCGAGACAGCACACAATGAGCAGTTCTTC. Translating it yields CASSRETAHNEQFF.

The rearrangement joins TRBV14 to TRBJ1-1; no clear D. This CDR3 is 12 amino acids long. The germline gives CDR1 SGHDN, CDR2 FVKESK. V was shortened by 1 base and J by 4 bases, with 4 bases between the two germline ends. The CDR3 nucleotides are TGTGCCAGCAGCCAAGGAGTCACTGAAGCTTTCTTT. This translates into CASSQGVTEAFF. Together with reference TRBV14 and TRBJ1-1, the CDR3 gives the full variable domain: EAGVTQFPSHSVIEKGQTVTLRCDPISGHDNLYWYRRVMGKEIKFLLHFVKESKQDESGMPNNRFLAERTGGTYSTLKVQPAELEDSGVYFCASSQGVTEAFFGQGTRLTVV.

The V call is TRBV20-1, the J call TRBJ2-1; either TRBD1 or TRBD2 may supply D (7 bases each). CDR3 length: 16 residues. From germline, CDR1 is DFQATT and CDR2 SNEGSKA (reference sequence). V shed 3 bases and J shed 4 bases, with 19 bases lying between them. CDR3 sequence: CSARGGGATRYNEQFF. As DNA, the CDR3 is TGCAGTGCTAGGGGAGGGGGCGCGACCCGATACAATGAGCAGTTCTTC.

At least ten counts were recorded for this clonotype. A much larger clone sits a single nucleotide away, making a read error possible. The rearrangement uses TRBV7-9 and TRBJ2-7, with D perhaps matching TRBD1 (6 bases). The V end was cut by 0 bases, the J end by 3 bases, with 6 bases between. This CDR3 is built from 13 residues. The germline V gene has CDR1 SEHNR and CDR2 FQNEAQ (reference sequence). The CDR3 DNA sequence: TGTGCCAGCAGCTTAGCACAGGGCTACGAGCAGTACTTC. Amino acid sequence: CASSLAQGYEQYF.

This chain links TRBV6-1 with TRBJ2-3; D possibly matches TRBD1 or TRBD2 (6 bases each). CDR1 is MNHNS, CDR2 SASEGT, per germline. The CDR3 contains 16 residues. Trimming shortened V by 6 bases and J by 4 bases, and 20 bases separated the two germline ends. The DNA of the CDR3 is TGTGCCAGCAGGACAGGAAATAGCGGAGGTCCAGATACGCAGTATTTT. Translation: CASRTGNSGGPDTQYF.

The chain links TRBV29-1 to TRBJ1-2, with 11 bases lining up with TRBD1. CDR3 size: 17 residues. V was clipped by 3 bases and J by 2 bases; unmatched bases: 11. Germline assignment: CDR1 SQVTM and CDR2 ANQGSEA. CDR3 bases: TGCAGCGTTGACAGTTGGACAGGGGGCGATATAAACTATGGCTACACCTTC. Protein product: CSVDSWTGGDINYGYTF.

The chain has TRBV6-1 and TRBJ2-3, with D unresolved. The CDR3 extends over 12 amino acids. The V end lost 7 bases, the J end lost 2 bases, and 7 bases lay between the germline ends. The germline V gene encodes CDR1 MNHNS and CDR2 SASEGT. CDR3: CASILNTDTQYF. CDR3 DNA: TGTGCCAGCATCTTGAACACAGATACGCAGTATTTT.

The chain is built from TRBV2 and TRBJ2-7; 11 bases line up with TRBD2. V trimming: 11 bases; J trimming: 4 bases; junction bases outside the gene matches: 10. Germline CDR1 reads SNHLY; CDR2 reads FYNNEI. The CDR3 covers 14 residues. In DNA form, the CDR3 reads TGTGCCGGCGGCCTAGCGGGAGGCGGGTACGAGCAGTACTTC. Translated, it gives CAGGLAGGGYEQYF.

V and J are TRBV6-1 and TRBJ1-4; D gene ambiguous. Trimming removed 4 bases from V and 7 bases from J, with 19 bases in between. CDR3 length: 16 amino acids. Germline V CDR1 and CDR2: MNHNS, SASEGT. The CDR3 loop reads CASSVFPTFFSEKLFF. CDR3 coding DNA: TGTGCCAGCAGTGTTTTCCCGACATTTTTTTCTGAAAAACTGTTTTTT.

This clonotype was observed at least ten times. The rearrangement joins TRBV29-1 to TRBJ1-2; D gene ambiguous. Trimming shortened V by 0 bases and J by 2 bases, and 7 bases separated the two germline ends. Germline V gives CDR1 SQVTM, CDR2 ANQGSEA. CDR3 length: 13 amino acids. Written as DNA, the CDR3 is TGCAGCGTTGAAGATGCAGAGAACTATGGCTACACCTTC. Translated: CSVEDAENYGYTF.

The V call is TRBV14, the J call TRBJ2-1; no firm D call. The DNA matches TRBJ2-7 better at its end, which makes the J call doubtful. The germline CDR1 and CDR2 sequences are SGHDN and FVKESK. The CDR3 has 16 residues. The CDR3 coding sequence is TGTGCCAGCAGCCAAGATCGAAGAAGCTCCTACAATGAGCAGTACTTC. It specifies CASSQDRRSSYNEQYF.

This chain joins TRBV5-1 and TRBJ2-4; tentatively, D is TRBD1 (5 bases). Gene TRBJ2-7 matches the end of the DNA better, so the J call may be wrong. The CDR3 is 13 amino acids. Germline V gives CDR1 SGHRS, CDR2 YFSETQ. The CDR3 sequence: CASSLGAGFEQYF. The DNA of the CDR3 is TGCGCCAGCAGCCTAGGCGCAGGGTTCGAGCAGTACTTC.

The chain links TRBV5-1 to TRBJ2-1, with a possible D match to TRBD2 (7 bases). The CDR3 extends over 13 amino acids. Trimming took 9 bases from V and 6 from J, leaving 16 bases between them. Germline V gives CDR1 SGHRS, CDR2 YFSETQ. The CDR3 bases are TGCGCCATAAGGGGGGGGTCAGGCAATGAGCAGTTCTTC. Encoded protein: CAIRGGSGNEQFF.

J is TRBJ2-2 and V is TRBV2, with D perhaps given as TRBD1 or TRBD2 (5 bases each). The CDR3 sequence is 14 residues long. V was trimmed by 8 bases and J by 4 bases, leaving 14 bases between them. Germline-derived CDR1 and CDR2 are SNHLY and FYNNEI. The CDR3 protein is CASGTGPFTGELFF. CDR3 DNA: TGTGCCAGCGGTACGGGACCCTTCACCGGGGAGCTGTTTTTT.

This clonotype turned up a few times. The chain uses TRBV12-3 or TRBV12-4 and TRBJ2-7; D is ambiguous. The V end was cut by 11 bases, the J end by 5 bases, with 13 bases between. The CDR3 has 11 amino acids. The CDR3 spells CASSDLHEQYF. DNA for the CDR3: TGTGCCTCCTCGGACCTACACGAGCAGTACTTC.

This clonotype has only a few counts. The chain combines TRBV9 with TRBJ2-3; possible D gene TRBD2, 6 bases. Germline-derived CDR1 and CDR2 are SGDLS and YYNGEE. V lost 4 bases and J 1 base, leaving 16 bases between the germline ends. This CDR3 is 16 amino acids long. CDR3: CASSMTSRLGTDTQYF. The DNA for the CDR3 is TGTGCCAGCAGCATGACTAGTCGGTTAGGCACAGATACGCAGTATTTT.